The sample holds many counts of the clone carrying this T cell receptor (beta chain). The CDR3 has 16 amino acids. The V and J ends lost 8 bases and 2 bases, in that order; junction bases with no gene match: 13. These data are taken from a study of identical twins. TCRdb recomputed calls from the 5' RACE reads with MiXCR, one row per CDR3 protein. This sample yields just under 650,000 distinct CDR3 sequences, of which under 8.5% are seen a single time; approximately 1.5% belongs to the top ten. The same specimen was also included in a second study, on yellow fever vaccine responses in identical twins.

The specimen was PBMCs. The TCR originated in a woman aged 18-30 years in good health. The rearrangement joins TRBV12-3 or TRBV12-4 to TRBJ2-3, with 7 bases fitting TRBD1. The CDR3 sequence is CASGPIDREITDTQYF. The CDR3 DNA reads TGTGCCAGCGGGCCTATCGACAGGGAGATCACAGATACGCAGTATTTT.